A single sample is the source of the 21 T cell receptor beta chains below, sequenced in a study of blood T cell repertoires in COVID-19. Sequenced by immunoSEQ multiplex PCR; TCRdb stores in-frame clones only, minus some. Of under 150,000 clones in the sample, 80% to 90% were seen once. Specimen: PBMCs or T cells enriched from blood (not recorded which). The receptors originated from a woman aged 50 to 60 who had recovered from COVID-19.

J is TRBJ2-7 and V is TRBV3-1 (or the pseudogene TRBV3-2); D is unclear. CDR3 length: 14 amino acids. The germline V gene has CDR1 LGHDT and CDR2 YNNKEL (reference sequence). With 0 bases removed from V and 5 bases from J, the gap between germline ends came to 11 bases. The DNA for the CDR3 is TGTGCCAGCAGCCAAGAGTCCCTAGTTAACGAGCAGTACTTC. Translated, it gives CASSQESLVNEQYF.

The rearrangement uses TRBV7-2 and TRBJ2-7, with TRBD2 matching 9 bases. Germline CDR1 is SGHTA and CDR2 is FQGNSA. The junction had 6 bases not matched to a gene; V was cut back by 6 bases and J by 0 bases. CDR3 length: 15 residues. CDR3 region: CASRRSGGSSYEQYF. The CDR3 nucleotides are TGTGCCAGCAGGCGGAGCGGGGGGAGCTCCTACGAGCAGTACTTC. The full variable domain, its missing parts supplied by reference TRBV7-2 and TRBJ2-7, is GAGVSQSPSNKVTEKGKDVELRCDPISGHTALYWYRQSLGQGLEFLIYFQGNSAPDKSGLPSDRFSAERTGGSVSTLTIQRTQQEDSAVYLCASRRSGGSSYEQYFGPGTRLTVT.

The chain uses TRBV3-1 (or the pseudogene TRBV3-2) and TRBJ2-1; possibly TRBD2 for D (6 bases). V lost 2 bases to trimming and J lost 6 bases, with 8 bases between them. Per germline, CDR1 LGHDT and CDR2 YNNKEL (reference sequence). There are 13 residues in the CDR3. The CDR3 sequence: CASSQLSGNEQFF. Written as DNA, the CDR3 is TGTGCCAGCAGCCAACTTAGCGGCAATGAGCAGTTCTTC.

The V gene is TRBV24-1, the J gene TRBJ2-1, with 10 bases identical to TRBD1. The CDR3 spans 16 residues. J was trimmed by 6 bases and V by 3 bases; bases with no gene match: 7. The germline CDR1 and CDR2 sequences are KGHDR and SFDVKD. This CDR3 is CATSDRGQGLGNEQFF. The CDR3 DNA follows: TGTGCCACCAGTGATCGGGGACAGGGGCTGGGCAATGAGCAGTTCTTC.

The rearrangement joins TRBV27 to TRBJ1-5, with 7 bases fitting TRBD1. The CDR3 extends over 16 amino acids. The junction had 11 bases not matched to a gene; V was cut back by 4 bases and J by 5 bases. In germline, CDR1 is MNHEY, CDR2 SMNVEV (reference sequence). The CDR3 DNA reads as TGTGCCAGCAGTTCCAACAACCGGGACAGTTATCAGCCCCAGCATTTT. Protein: CASSSNNRDSYQPQHF.

The chain uses TRBV9 and TRBJ1-6; D possibly corresponds to TRBD1 (5 bases). The CDR3 loop spans 17 amino acids. CDR1 is SGDLS and CDR2 is YYNGEE in the germline V gene. Trimming pared 4 bases from V and 7 bases from J, leaving 21 bases between. The CDR3 spells CASSPQGGTQTNSPLHF. For the CDR3, the DNA is TGTGCCAGCAGCCCCCAGGGAGGGACGCAAACAAATTCACCCCTCCACTTT.

This clone was seen a handful of times. This rearrangement joins TRBV29-1 to TRBJ1-2, with D perhaps matching TRBD1 (5 bases). Germline V gene data show CDR1 as SQVTM and CDR2 as ANQGSEA. The CDR3 contains 12 residues. V lost 4 bases and J lost 0, with 6 bases in between. DNA of the CDR3: TGCAGCGTTGCGGGGGCTAACTATGGCTACACCTTC. This translates into CSVAGANYGYTF.

In DNA form, the CDR3 reads TGTGCCAGCAGCCAAGATGGGACAGTCGGCTATGGCTACACCTTC. Translation: CASSQDGTVGYGYTF. The chain joins TRBV3-1 (or the pseudogene TRBV3-2) to TRBJ1-2; 7 nucleotides agree with TRBD1. The CDR3 loop spans 15 amino acids. Germline trimming cut 0 bases from V and 4 bases from J; bases unmatched to any gene: 5. Germline V gene data show CDR1 as LGHDT and CDR2 as YNNKEL (reference sequence).

This clone was seen a few times. The chain is built from TRBV3-1 (or the pseudogene TRBV3-2) and TRBJ2-7; 9 nucleotides line up with TRBD2. The CDR3 sequence is 15 residues long. Germline CDR1 and CDR2: LGHDT and YNNKEL (reference sequence). With 3 bases clipped from V and 5 bases from J, the junction kept 8 bases outside the gene matches. In DNA form, the CDR3 reads TGTGCCAGCAGCCAGGGTGGAGCGGGAGGAAACGAGCAGTACTTC. Its translation: CASSQGGAGGNEQYF.

The chain carries TRBV2 and TRBJ2-7; the match to TRBD1 covers 9 bases. This CDR3 region has 13 residues. Germline V gives CDR1 SNHLY, CDR2 FYNNEI. V lost 7 bases to trimming and J lost 6 bases; unmatched junction nucleotides: 7. In nucleotides, the CDR3 is TGTGCCAGCATGGGACAGGGCCCCTTCGAGCAGTACTTC. Encoded protein: CASMGQGPFEQYF.

J is TRBJ2-1 and V is TRBV7-9; D is unresolved. Trimming left V 1 base short and J 10 bases short, with 11 bases between. This CDR3 region has 13 residues. The germline CDR1 and CDR2 sequences are SEHNR and FQNEAQ (reference sequence). Written as DNA, the CDR3 is TGTGCCAGCAGCTTAGAGACCGGCAGGGAGCAGTTCTTC. Translated, it gives CASSLETGREQFF. Using reference TRBV7-9 and TRBJ2-1 for the parts outside the CDR3, the full variable domain is DTGVSQNPRHKITKRGQNVTFRCDPISEHNRLYWYRQTLGQGPEFLTYFQNEAQLEKSRLLSDRFSAERPKGSFSTLEIQRTEQGDSAMYLCASSLETGREQFFGPGTRLTVL.

The chain combines TRBV30 with TRBJ1-2, with 8 bases matching TRBD1. Trimming removed 4 bases from V and 6 bases from J; junction bases left unmatched: 4. Germline loops: CDR1 GTSNPN, CDR2 SVGIG (reference sequence). The length of the CDR3 is 12 residues. The CDR3: CAWNLQGDGYTF. CDR3 sequence (DNA): TGTGCCTGGAACCTACAGGGGGATGGCTACACCTTC.

The chain links TRBV6-2 or TRBV6-3 to TRBJ2-7, with 7 bases matching TRBD1. The germline V gene encodes CDR1 MNHEY and CDR2 SVGEGT. The trim removed 4 bases at V and 2 bases at J, leaving 11 bases unmatched. The CDR3 runs to 16 residues. DNA of the CDR3: TGTGCCAGCAGTTCCGAGAGGGACAGTCGGGCCTACGAGCAGTACTTC. It translates to CASSSERDSRAYEQYF.

The genes are TRBV4-1 and TRBJ1-5; 10 positions agree with TRBD1. Germline assignment: CDR1 MGHRA and CDR2 YSYEKL. The CDR3 runs 17 residues. After removal of 1 base from V and 4 bases from J, the junction contained 7 bases not matched to a gene. In DNA, the CDR3 is TGCGCCAGCAGCCAAGCCCGACAGGGGGCATGGAATCAGCCCCAGCATTTT. This gives the protein CASSQARQGAWNQPQHF.

The chain employs TRBV7-8 and TRBJ2-3, with TRBD2 as a possible D gene (7 bases). V was shortened by 3 bases and J by 6 bases, with 16 bases between the two germline ends. The CDR3 is made up of 15 amino acids. Germline lookup yields CDR1 SGHVS and CDR2 FQNEAQ. CDR3 nucleotide sequence: TGTGCCAGCAGCTTTCGGCGGGCGGGGGCGGATACGCAGTATTTT. Translating gives CASSFRRAGADTQYF.

The chain carries TRBV2 and TRBJ2-7; 10 positions agree with TRBD2. CDR1 is SNHLY, CDR2 FYNNEI, per germline. The CDR3 loop spans 17 amino acids. The ends lost 2 bases at V and 0 bases at J; junction bases unmatched: 7. CDR3 residues: CASSEPIIAGGSYEQYF. The CDR3 bases are TGTGCCAGCAGTGAACCCATAATAGCGGGGGGCTCCTACGAGCAGTACTTC.

V and J are TRBV9 and TRBJ1-6; 8 nucleotides align to TRBD1. The CDR3 has 14 residues. Germline trimming cut 3 bases from V and 7 bases from J; bases unmatched to any gene: 3. CDR1 SGDLS and CDR2 YYNGEE come from the germline V gene. CDR3: CASSGGQGNSPLHF. DNA for the CDR3: TGTGCCAGCAGCGGTGGACAGGGAAATTCACCCCTCCACTTT. Using reference TRBV9 and TRBJ1-6 for the parts outside the CDR3, the full variable domain is DSGVTQTPKHLITATGQRVTLRCSPRSGDLSVYWYQQSLDQGLQFLIQYYNGEERAKGNILERFSAQQFPDLHSELNLSSLELGDSALYFCASSGGQGNSPLHFGNGTRLTVT.

The rearrangement links TRBV7-2 to TRBJ2-5; 7 bases line up with TRBD1. The junction had 5 bases not matched to a gene; V was cut back by 0 bases and J by 1 base. The length of the CDR3 is 16 residues. The V gene's germline CDR1 is SGHTA and CDR2 FQGNSA. The CDR3 bases are TGTGCCAGCAGCTTAGCCCCTGACAGGGTCCAAGAGACCCAGTACTTC. This codes for CASSLAPDRVQETQYF.

This chain uses TRBV2 with TRBJ2-1; 9 positions match TRBD2. V shed 1 base and J 4 bases; nucleotides not matched to a gene: 8. This CDR3 is 17 amino acids long. Germline V gene data show CDR1 as SNHLY and CDR2 as FYNNEI. The CDR3 DNA reads as TGTGCCAGCAGTGAAGAGGGTAGCGGGGGAAGGTACAATGAGCAGTTCTTC. Protein: CASSEEGSGGRYNEQFF. Using reference TRBV2 and TRBJ2-1 for the parts outside the CDR3, the full variable domain is EPEVTQTPSHQVTQMGQEVILRCVPISNHLYFYWYRQILGQKVEFLVSFYNNEISEKSEIFDDQFSVERPDGSNFTLKIRSTKLEDSAMYFCASSEEGSGGRYNEQFFGPGTRLTVL.

V usage is TRBV5-6 and J usage is TRBJ2-5; 7 bases line up with TRBD1. J lost 4 bases, V lost 4 bases, and 7 bases had no gene match. CDR1 and CDR2 from the germline V gene are SGHDT and YYEEEE. The CDR3 covers 14 residues. The CDR3, as DNA: TGTGCCAGCAGCGCGGCTACAGGGGCAGAGACCCAGTACTTC. Amino acids: CASSAATGAETQYF.

The genes are TRBV7-8 and TRBJ2-7; D perhaps matches TRBD1 (6 bases). Per the germline V gene, CDR1 is SGHVS and CDR2 is FQNEAQ. CDR3 length equals 15 residues. V was cut by 4 bases and J by 6 bases, with 19 bases left in between. In DNA form, the CDR3 reads TGTGCCAGCAGCTCACCGGGCCTCATAGGGGGCGAGCAGTACTTC. It yields the protein CASSSPGLIGGEQYF.